The 32 T cell receptor beta chains listed next were all sequenced from one sample in a study of OX40 agonist ivuxolimab in advanced cancers. Profiled with immunoSEQ multiplex PCR; TCRdb holds only in-frame clones, not every one. The repertoire holds tens of thousands of clones, roughly 87% seen once, with around 18% in the top ten. This sample comprised CD4+ or CD8+ T cells sorted from blood, obtained in a trial of the OX40 agonist ivuxolimab. Source of these receptors: an adult with an advanced solid tumor such as melanoma, head and neck, liver or kidney cancer.

The table lists this clone with a few counts. The chain recombines TRBV7-9 with TRBJ1-4, with 8 bases that match TRBD1. Germline V lookup: CDR1 SEHNR, CDR2 FQNEAQ (reference sequence). This CDR3 has 14 residues. Trimming removed 5 bases from V and 7 bases from J; junction bases left unmatched: 6. The CDR3 region has the DNA TGTGCCAGCAGCCCTCAGGGGGCTAGTGAAAAACTGTTTTTT. Amino acid sequence: CASSPQGASEKLFF.

V usage is TRBV7-3 and J usage is TRBJ2-6; possibly TRBD1 for D (5 bases). The V end lost 5 bases, the J end lost 1 base, and 9 bases lay between the germline ends. The CDR3 is 15 amino acids. Germline V CDR1 and CDR2: SGHTA, FQGTGA. This CDR3 reads CASSIQGSGANVLTF. The DNA for the CDR3 is TGTGCCAGCAGCATTCAGGGATCTGGGGCCAACGTCCTGACTTTC.

V is TRBV5-6 and J is TRBJ1-2; 10 bases fit TRBD1. With V trimmed by 0 bases and J by 4 bases, 3 bases remained unmatched. The CDR3 consists of 15 residues. The V gene's germline CDR1 is SGHDT and CDR2 YYEEEE. This CDR3 reads CASSLATGGTYGYTF. The CDR3 nucleotides read TGTGCCAGCAGCTTGGCGACAGGGGGCACCTATGGCTACACCTTC.

This chain joins TRBV28 and TRBJ2-1; TRBD2 aligns across 13 bases. Germline V CDR1 and CDR2: MDHEN, SYDVKM. The V gene end was trimmed by 3 bases and the J gene end by 7 bases; junction bases not matched to a gene: 3. The CDR3 runs to 15 residues. CDR3 sequence reads: CASSFGTSGENEQFF. CDR3 DNA sequence: TGTGCCAGCAGTTTCGGGACTAGCGGGGAGAATGAGCAGTTCTTC. The whole variable domain, filled in from reference TRBV28 and TRBJ2-1, reads DVKVTQSSRYLVKRTGEKVFLECVQDMDHENMFWYRQDPGLGLRLIYFSYDVKMKEKGDIPEGYSVSREKKERFSLILESASTNQTSMYLCASSFGTSGENEQFFGPGTRLTVL.

This chain connects TRBV4-3 to TRBJ2-1; tentative D call: TRBD1 (6 bases). The germline V and J ends were trimmed by 0 bases and 0 bases, with 15 bases remaining between them. The CDR3 runs 18 residues. CDR1 and CDR2 (germline): LGHNA, YSLEER. The DNA for the CDR3 is TGCGCCAGCAGCCAAGAAGTGCTGGGGGCGAGCTCCTACAATGAGCAGTTCTTC. Its protein product is CASSQEVLGASSYNEQFF.

The rearrangement joins TRBV9 to TRBJ1-3, with a possible D match to TRBD1 (5 bases). Germline V gene sequence: CDR1 SGDLS, CDR2 YYNGEE. The CDR3 consists of 15 residues. The ends were cut back, 2 bases at V and 1 base at J, with 10 bases in the middle. CDR3 in DNA: TGTGCCAGCAGCGTGAACCAGGGATCTGGAAACACCATATATTTT. As protein: CASSVNQGSGNTIYF. Complete variable domain (other parts from reference TRBV9 and TRBJ1-3): DSGVTQTPKHLITATGQRVTLRCSPRSGDLSVYWYQQSLDQGLQFLIQYYNGEERAKGNILERFSAQQFPDLHSELNLSSLELGDSALYFCASSVNQGSGNTIYFGEGSWLTVV.

This chain links TRBV5-5 with TRBJ2-1; a weak D match, TRBD1 (5 bases). CDR1 is SGHKS and CDR2 is YYEKEE in the germline V gene (reference sequence). The CDR3 length is 15 residues. V was shortened by 0 bases and J by 0 bases, with 7 bases between the two germline ends. CDR3 protein: CASSLEGNSYNEQFF. The CDR3 region has the DNA TGTGCCAGCAGCTTGGAGGGGAACTCCTACAATGAGCAGTTCTTC. The full variable domain, with the rest looked up from reference TRBV5-5 and TRBJ2-1, is DAGVTQSPTHLIKTRGQQVTLRCSPISGHKSVSWYQQVLGQGPQFIFQYYEKEERGRGNFPDRFSARQFPNYSSELNVNALLLGDSALYLCASSLEGNSYNEQFFGPGTRLTVL.

This rearrangement joins TRBV6-5 to TRBJ2-5; TRBD1 might be the D (5 bases). There are 16 residues in the CDR3. The V end was cut by 2 bases, the J end by 1 base, with 14 bases between. The germline V gene has CDR1 MNHEY and CDR2 SVGAGI. CDR3 DNA sequence: TGTGCCAGCAGTTACGTTTGGGAACAGGCCCAAGAGACCCAGTACTTC. Amino acids: CASSYVWEQAQETQYF.

CDR3 DNA: TGTGCCAGCAGTGAAACCGGACAGGTCCTAGTTCACGTC. Translation gives CASSETGQVLVHV. The chain is built from TRBV28 and TRBJ2-7; 7 nucleotides align to TRBD1. Germline V gene lookup returns CDR1 MDHEN and CDR2 SYDVKM. The CDR3 length is 13 residues.

V and J are TRBV7-6 and TRBJ1-5; the D gene is possibly TRBD1 (6 bases). V shed 5 bases and J shed 9 bases, with 11 bases lying between them. Germline V CDR1 and CDR2: SGHVS, FNYEAQ. CDR3 length: 12 residues. The CDR3 DNA reads as TGTGCCAGCAGCCAGATGACAGGGCCCCAGCATTTT. This encodes CASSQMTGPQHF.

CDR3 in amino acids: CAVPGTDVSSGANVLTF. The DNA of the CDR3 is TGTGCCGTCCCCGGGACAGACGTATCCTCTGGGGCCAACGTCCTGACTTTC. The chain carries TRBV2 and TRBJ2-6, with TRBD1 matching 7 bases. The germline V gene has CDR1 SNHLY and CDR2 FYNNEI. J gave up 0 bases and V 11 bases, and 13 bases lay outside the gene matches. The CDR3 runs 17 residues.

V usage is TRBV7-6 and J usage is TRBJ1-5; D may be TRBD1 (6 bases). V was shortened by 5 bases and J by 3 bases, with 8 bases between the two germline ends. Germline-derived CDR1 and CDR2 are SGHVS and FNYEAQ. The CDR3 covers 13 residues. The CDR3 DNA reads TGTGCCAGCAGCACAGGGAACAATCAGCCCCAGCATTTT. Its protein product is CASSTGNNQPQHF. The whole variable domain, remainder taken from reference TRBV7-6 and TRBJ1-5, is GAGVSQSPRYKVTKRGQDVALRCDPISGHVSLYWYRQALGQGPEFLTYFNYEAQQDKSGLPNDRFSAERPEGSISTLTIQRTEQRDSAMYRCASSTGNNQPQHFGDGTRLSIL.

The chain employs TRBV11-2 and TRBJ2-7, with D perhaps being TRBD1 or TRBD2 (5 bases each). V gave up 4 bases and J gave up 0 bases, with 13 bases separating them. CDR3 size: 15 residues. Germline V gene lookup returns CDR1 SGHAT and CDR2 FQNNGV. The CDR3 nucleotides read TGTGCCAGCAGCTGGAGGTCAGGGAACTCCTACGAGCAGTACGTC. It yields the protein CASSWRSGNSYEQYV.

The rearrangement uses TRBV4-3 and TRBJ1-1; D is possibly TRBD1 (6 bases). V was cut by 1 base and J by 4 bases, with 13 bases left in between. Germline V gene data show CDR1 as LGHNA and CDR2 as YSLEER. CDR3 length: 15 amino acids. CDR3 DNA sequence: TGCGCCAGCAGCCAAGCCCTCACAGGGATCACTGAAGCTTTCTTT. Protein: CASSQALTGITEAFF.

This chain joins TRBV30 and TRBJ1-5; D uncertain. CDR3 length equals 14 residues. Trimming removed 2 bases from V and 2 bases from J, with 10 bases in between. CDR1 is GTSNPN, CDR2 SVGIG, per germline (reference sequence). CDR3 coding DNA: TGTGCCTGGAGTTTGGGGATTGGCAATCAGCCCCAGCATTTT. This codes for CAWSLGIGNQPQHF.

This clone was counted once. CDR3: CASSLSLQSPLHF. In DNA, the CDR3 is TGTGCCAGCAGCTTAAGTCTCCAGTCACCCCTCCACTTT. The chain is built from TRBV7-3 and TRBJ1-6, with D hard to call. The ends were cut back, 1 base at V and 10 bases at J, with 8 bases in the middle. CDR3 length equals 13 residues. The V gene's germline CDR1 is SGHTA and CDR2 FQGTGA.

The chain recombines TRBV18 with TRBJ1-1, with 9 bases matching TRBD1. Germline V CDR1 and CDR2: KGHSH, LQKENI. This CDR3 contains 19 residues. The ends lost 1 base at V and 5 bases at J; junction bases unmatched: 17. This chain's CDR3 is CASSPLSYVPGQGNTEAFF. The CDR3 nucleotides are TGTGCCAGCTCACCACTATCGTACGTCCCGGGACAGGGAAATACTGAAGCTTTCTTT. The full variable domain, its missing parts supplied by reference TRBV18 and TRBJ1-1, is NAGVMQNPRHLVRRRGQEARLRCSPMKGHSHVYWYRQLPEEGLKFMVYLQKENIIDESGMPKERFSAEFPKEGPSILRIQQVVRGDSAAYFCASSPLSYVPGQGNTEAFFGQGTRLTVV.

V and J are TRBV9 and TRBJ1-2, with D perhaps TRBD1 (5 bases). Per the germline V gene, CDR1 is SGDLS and CDR2 is YYNGEE. V was cut by 3 bases and J by 4 bases, with 16 bases left in between. The CDR3 is 15 residues long. The CDR3 nucleotides are TGTGCCAGCAGCGAAGACAGCACTACCAGCTATGGCTACACCTTC. It codes for CASSEDSTTSYGYTF.

The chain couples TRBV25-1 to TRBJ1-5; TRBD1 might be the D (6 bases). Per the germline V gene, CDR1 is MGHDK and CDR2 is SYGVNS. V was clipped by 0 bases and J by 7 bases, with 10 bases between them. The CDR3 loop spans 14 amino acids. DNA for the CDR3: TGTGCCAGCAGTGAATACTATGGGGGCCAGCCCCAGCATTTT. The encoded protein is CASSEYYGGQPQHF.

This rearrangement joins TRBV7-2 to TRBJ1-2; the D gene is possibly TRBD1 (5 bases). Looked up from germline, CDR1 is SGHTA and CDR2 is FQGNSA. CDR3 length: 15 residues. The V gene lost 5 bases and the J gene lost 0 bases, with 13 bases spanning the gap. The CDR3 nucleotides read TGTGCCAGCAGCCCAACGGACACCGCTAACTATGGCTACACCTTC. Encoded protein: CASSPTDTANYGYTF.

V gene TRBV27 combines with J gene TRBJ1-6; 9 positions agree with TRBD1. Trimming at V came to 4 bases and at J to 10 bases, leaving 5 bases not matched to a gene. The CDR3 extends over 14 amino acids. Germline values: CDR1 MNHEY, CDR2 SMNVEV (reference sequence). The CDR3: CASSWRTGDSPLHF. The CDR3 DNA sequence: TGTGCCAGCAGTTGGCGGACAGGGGACTCACCCCTCCACTTT.

With regard to this clone: The junction differs from germline at one of its ends, possibly a read error. In DNA form, the CDR3 reads TGTGCCAGCAGCGTAGGTGGACAGGCAAGCTCTGGAAACACCATATATTTT. Protein product: CASSVGGQASSGNTIYF. The genes are TRBV13 and TRBJ1-3; 7 bases line up with TRBD1. Looked up from germline, CDR1 is PRHDT and CDR2 is FYEKMQ (reference sequence). The CDR3 totals 17 residues.

This CDR3 is CASSVEFIPKTRGYTF. The DNA for the CDR3 is TGTGCCAGCAGCGTAGAATTTATCCCTAAAACTCGCGGCTACACCTTC. This chain connects TRBV9 to TRBJ1-2; D gene uncertain. CDR3 length: 16 amino acids. V was cut by 0 bases and J by 8 bases, with 20 bases left in between. In germline, CDR1 is SGDLS, CDR2 YYNGEE.

The chain recombines TRBV5-8 with TRBJ2-7, with D possibly TRBD2 on 6 matching bases. CDR3 length: 14 amino acids. Germline V CDR1 and CDR2: SGHTS, YDEGEE. V was clipped by 2 bases and J by 4 bases, with 13 bases between them. Here the CDR3 reads CASSFGGATYEQYV. DNA of the CDR3: TGTGCCAGCAGCTTTGGCGGGGCGACATACGAGCAGTACGTC.

The chain links TRBV7-2 to TRBJ2-1, with 9 nucleotides matching TRBD2. Germline lookup yields CDR1 SGHTA and CDR2 FQGNSA. The CDR3 length is 14 residues. V was clipped by 3 bases and J by 5 bases; unmatched bases: 2. CDR3 loop: CASSFLAGNNEQFF. In nucleotides, the CDR3 is TGTGCCAGCAGCTTTCTAGCGGGGAACAATGAGCAGTTCTTC.

This chain links TRBV4-3 with TRBJ2-3; D is possibly TRBD1 (6 bases). V lost 3 bases and J 2 bases, leaving 18 bases between the germline ends. Germline V gives CDR1 LGHNA, CDR2 YSLEER. This CDR3 has 17 residues. The CDR3 reads CASSQDGTMGATDTQYF. The CDR3 DNA follows: TGCGCCAGCAGCCAGGACGGGACCATGGGGGCCACAGATACGCAGTATTTT.

The chain carries TRBV28 and TRBJ2-7; no clear D gene. This CDR3 region has 13 residues. Germline-derived CDR1 and CDR2 are MDHEN and SYDVKM. The germline V and J ends were trimmed by 5 bases and 2 bases, with 10 bases remaining between them. CDR3 nucleotide sequence: TGTGCCAGCAGTCAAACTGGCCCCTACGAGCAGTACTTC. Translation: CASSQTGPYEQYF.

The chain carries TRBV14 and TRBJ2-2; no clear D. Germline lookup yields CDR1 SGHDN and CDR2 FVKESK. The V gene lost 0 bases and the J gene lost 0 bases, with 5 bases spanning the gap. The CDR3 runs 15 residues. CDR3 nucleotides: TGTGCCAGCAGCCAAGATGGGACGAACACCGGGGAGCTGTTTTTT. Its protein is CASSQDGTNTGELFF. The full variable domain, rest sourced from reference TRBV14 and TRBJ2-2, is EAGVTQFPSHSVIEKGQTVTLRCDPISGHDNLYWYRRVMGKEIKFLLHFVKESKQDESGMPNNRFLAERTGGTYSTLKVQPAELEDSGVYFCASSQDGTNTGELFFGEGSRLTVL.

This chain links TRBV27 with TRBJ2-5; D not certain. Germline V gives CDR1 MNHEY, CDR2 SMNVEV (reference sequence). The V end was cut by 0 bases, the J end by 6 bases, with 17 bases between. The CDR3 runs 16 residues. The CDR3 sequence: CASSLSPAWALKTQYF. CDR3 bases: TGTGCCAGCAGTTTATCGCCAGCCTGGGCCTTGAAGACCCAGTACTTC.

This chain uses TRBV7-2 with TRBJ1-2, with 7 bases that match TRBD1. The V gene end was trimmed by 1 base and the J gene end by 2 bases; junction bases not matched to a gene: 4. The germline gives CDR1 SGHTA, CDR2 FQGNSA. The CDR3 is 15 amino acids. CDR3 nucleotides: TGTGCCAGCAGCTTAGGGGGACAGTTGAACTATGGCTACACCTTC. Protein sequence: CASSLGGQLNYGYTF.

CDR3 nucleotide sequence: TGCGCCAGCAGCCAAGATCGGGGGGCGGGGGAGCAGTACTTC. Its protein is CASSQDRGAGEQYF. The chain combines TRBV4-3 with TRBJ2-7, with D possibly TRBD2 on 7 matching bases. From germline, CDR1 is LGHNA and CDR2 YSLEER. The V end lost 0 bases, the J end lost 7 bases, and 13 bases lay between the germline ends. The CDR3 extends over 14 amino acids.

For this clone: The junction departs from germline at one end; a sequencing error may be responsible. Here the CDR3 DNA reads TGTGCCAGCAGTTTGCCGGGACAAGGAAACTTC. This translates into CASSLPGQGNF. This chain joins TRBV6-1 and TRBJ1-2, with TRBD1 as a possible D gene (6 bases). The CDR3 totals 11 residues. The germline V gene encodes CDR1 MNHNS and CDR2 SASEGT.